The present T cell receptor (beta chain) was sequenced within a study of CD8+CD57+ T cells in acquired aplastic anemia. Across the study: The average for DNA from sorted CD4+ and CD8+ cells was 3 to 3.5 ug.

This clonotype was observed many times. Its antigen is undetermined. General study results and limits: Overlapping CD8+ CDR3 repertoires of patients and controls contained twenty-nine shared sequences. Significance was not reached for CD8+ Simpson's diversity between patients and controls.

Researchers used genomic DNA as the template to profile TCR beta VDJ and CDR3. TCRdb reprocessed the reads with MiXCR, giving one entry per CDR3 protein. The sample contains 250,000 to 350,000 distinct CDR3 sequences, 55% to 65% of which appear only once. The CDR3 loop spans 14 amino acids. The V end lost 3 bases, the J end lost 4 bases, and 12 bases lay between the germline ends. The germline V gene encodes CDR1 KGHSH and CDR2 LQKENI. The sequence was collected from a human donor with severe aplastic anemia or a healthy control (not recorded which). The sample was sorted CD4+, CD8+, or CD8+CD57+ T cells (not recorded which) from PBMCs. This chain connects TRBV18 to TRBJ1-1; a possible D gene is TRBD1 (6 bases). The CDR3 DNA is TGTGCCAGCTCACCGGACAGTTCCCCCACTGAAGCTTTCTTT. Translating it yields CASSPDSSPTEAFF.